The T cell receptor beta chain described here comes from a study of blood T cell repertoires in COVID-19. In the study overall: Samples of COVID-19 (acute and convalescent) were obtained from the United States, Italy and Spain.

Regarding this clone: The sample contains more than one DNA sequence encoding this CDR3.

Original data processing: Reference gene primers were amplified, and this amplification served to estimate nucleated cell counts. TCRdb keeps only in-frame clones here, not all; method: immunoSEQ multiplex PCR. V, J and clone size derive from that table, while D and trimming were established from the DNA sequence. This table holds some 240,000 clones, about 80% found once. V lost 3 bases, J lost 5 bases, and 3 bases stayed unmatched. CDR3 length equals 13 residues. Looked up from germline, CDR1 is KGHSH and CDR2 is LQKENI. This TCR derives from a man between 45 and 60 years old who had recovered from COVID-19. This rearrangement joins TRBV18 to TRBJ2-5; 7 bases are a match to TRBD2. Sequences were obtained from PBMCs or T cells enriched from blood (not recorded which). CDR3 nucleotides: TGTGCCAGCTCACCCTCCGGGGGGGAGACCCAGTACTTC. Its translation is CASSPSGGETQYF. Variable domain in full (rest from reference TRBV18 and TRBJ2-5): NAGVMQNPRHLVRRRGQEARLRCSPMKGHSHVYWYRQLPEEGLKFMVYLQKENIIDESGMPKERFSAEFPKEGPSILRIQQVVRGDSAAYFCASSPSGGETQYFGPGTRLLVL.